This T cell receptor beta chain stems from a study of T cell responses to AZD1222 COVID-19 vaccine. The wider study: Second-dose groups at about 4 or about 12 weeks were pooled. Findings and limits, study-wide: Baseline serology detected seropositivity in only a handful of AZD1222 recipients. Repertoires were collected only later (after the peak T cell response had occurred).

On this clone: What it recognizes is unknown.

This CDR3 has 15 amino acids. Germline CDR1 SGDLS, CDR2 YYNGEE. Trimming pared 2 bases from V and 1 base from J, leaving 12 bases between. The method was immunoSEQ multiplex PCR; TCRdb's version includes in-frame clones alone and lacks a portion of them. This sample has around 150,000 clones; roughly 89% occur once, and the top ten carry 1.5% to 2%. The sequence was collected from an adult in good health. The rearrangement uses TRBV9 and TRBJ1-1; maybe TRBD1 (5 bases). Sequenced here: peripheral blood, sampled on day 0 of AZD1222 vaccination. The CDR3 reads CASSVQGLPNTEAFF. The CDR3 region has the DNA TGTGCCAGCAGCGTCCAGGGACTCCCGAACACTGAAGCTTTCTTT.